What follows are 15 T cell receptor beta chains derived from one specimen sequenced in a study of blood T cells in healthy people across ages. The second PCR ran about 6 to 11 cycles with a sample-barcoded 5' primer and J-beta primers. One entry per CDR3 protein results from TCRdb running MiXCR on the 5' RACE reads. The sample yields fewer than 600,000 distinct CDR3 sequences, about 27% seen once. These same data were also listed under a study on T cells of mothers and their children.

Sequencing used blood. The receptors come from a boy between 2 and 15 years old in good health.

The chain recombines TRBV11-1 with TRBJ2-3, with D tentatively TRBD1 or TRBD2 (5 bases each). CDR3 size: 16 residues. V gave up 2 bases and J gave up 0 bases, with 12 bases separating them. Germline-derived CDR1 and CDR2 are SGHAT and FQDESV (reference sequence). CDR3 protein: CASSLRAGSSTDTQYF. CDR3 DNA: TGTGCCAGCAGCTTAAGGGCAGGGAGTAGCACAGATACGCAGTATTTT.

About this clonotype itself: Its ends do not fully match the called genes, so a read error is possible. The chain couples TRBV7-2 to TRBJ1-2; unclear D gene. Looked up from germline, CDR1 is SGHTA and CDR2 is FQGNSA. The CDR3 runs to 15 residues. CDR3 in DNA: TGTGCCAGCAGCTTAGTCGTAGGAGGGCTCTATGGCTACGCCTTC. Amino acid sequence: CASSLVVGGLYGYAF.

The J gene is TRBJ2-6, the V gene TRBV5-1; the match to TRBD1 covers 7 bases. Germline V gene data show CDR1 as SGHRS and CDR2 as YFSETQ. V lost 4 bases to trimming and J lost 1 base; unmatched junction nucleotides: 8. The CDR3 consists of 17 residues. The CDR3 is CASSLTGMESGANVLTF. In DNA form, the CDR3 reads TGCGCCAGCAGCCTGACAGGGATGGAATCTGGGGCCAACGTCCTGACTTTC.

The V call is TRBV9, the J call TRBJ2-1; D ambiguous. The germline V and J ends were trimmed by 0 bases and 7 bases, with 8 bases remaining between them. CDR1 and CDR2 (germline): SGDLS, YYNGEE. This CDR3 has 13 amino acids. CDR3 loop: CASSVVGENEQFF. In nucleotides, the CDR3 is TGTGCCAGCAGCGTAGTCGGTGAGAATGAGCAGTTCTTC.

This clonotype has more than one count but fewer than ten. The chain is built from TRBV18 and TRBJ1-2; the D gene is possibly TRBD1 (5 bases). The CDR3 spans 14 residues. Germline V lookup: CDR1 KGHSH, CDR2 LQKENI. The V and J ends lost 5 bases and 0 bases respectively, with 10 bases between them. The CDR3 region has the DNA TGTGCCAGCTCAGGGGACTTTGCTAACTATGGCTACACCTTC. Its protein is CASSGDFANYGYTF.

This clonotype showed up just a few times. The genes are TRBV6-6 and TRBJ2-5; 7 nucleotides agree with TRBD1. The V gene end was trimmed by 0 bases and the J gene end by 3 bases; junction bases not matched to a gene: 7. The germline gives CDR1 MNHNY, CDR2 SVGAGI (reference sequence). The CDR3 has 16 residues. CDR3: CASSYSTGNDKETQYF. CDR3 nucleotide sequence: TGTGCCAGCAGTTACTCGACAGGGAACGATAAAGAGACCCAGTACTTC.

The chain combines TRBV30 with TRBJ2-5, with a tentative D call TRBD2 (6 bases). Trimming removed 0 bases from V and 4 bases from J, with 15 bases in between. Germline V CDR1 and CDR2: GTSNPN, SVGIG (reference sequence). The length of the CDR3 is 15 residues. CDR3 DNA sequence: TGTGCCTGGAGTGTTTCGTCCGGGGGTGGAGAGACCCAGTACTTC. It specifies CAWSVSSGGGETQYF. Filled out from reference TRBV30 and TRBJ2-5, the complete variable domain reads SQTIHQWPATLVQPVGSPLSLECTVEGTSNPNLYWYRQAAGRGLQLLFYSVGIGQISSEVPQNLSASRPQDRQFILSSKKLLLSDSGFYLCAWSVSSGGGETQYFGPGTRLLVL.

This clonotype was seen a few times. Here the CDR3 reads CSASGGYNEQFF. CDR3 nucleotides: TGCAGTGCTAGCGGGGGTTACAATGAGCAGTTCTTC. The chain has TRBV20-1 and TRBJ2-1, with D possibly being TRBD2 (6 bases). Germline CDR1 reads DFQATT; CDR2 reads SNEGSKA (reference sequence). V shed 3 bases and J shed 4 bases, with 7 bases lying between them. The CDR3 covers 12 residues.

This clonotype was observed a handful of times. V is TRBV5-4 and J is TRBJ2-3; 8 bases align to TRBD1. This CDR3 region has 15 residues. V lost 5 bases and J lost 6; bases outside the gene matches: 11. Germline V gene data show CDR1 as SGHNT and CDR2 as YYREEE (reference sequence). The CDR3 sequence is CASRAGTGTPDTQYF. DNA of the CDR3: TGTGCCAGCAGGGCCGGGACAGGAACCCCGGATACGCAGTATTTT.

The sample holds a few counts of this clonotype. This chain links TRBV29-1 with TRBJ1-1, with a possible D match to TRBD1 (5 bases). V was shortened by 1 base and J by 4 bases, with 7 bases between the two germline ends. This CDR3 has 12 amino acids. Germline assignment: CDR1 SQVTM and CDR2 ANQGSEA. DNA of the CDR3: TGCAGCGTTGAAGCTGGGGGCACTGAAGCTTTCTTT. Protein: CSVEAGGTEAFF.

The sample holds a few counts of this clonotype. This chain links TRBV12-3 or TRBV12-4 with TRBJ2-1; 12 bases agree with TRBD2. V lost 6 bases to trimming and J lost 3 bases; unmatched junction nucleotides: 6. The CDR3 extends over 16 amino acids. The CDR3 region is CASSSTSGGYYNEQFF. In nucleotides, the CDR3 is TGTGCCAGCAGCTCAACTAGCGGGGGGTACTACAATGAGCAGTTCTTC.

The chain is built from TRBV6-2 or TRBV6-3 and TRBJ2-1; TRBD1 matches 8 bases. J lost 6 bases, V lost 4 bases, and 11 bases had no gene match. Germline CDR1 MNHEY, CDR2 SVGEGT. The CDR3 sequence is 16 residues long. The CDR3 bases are TGTGCCAGCAGTTCAATGGGACAGGATCCCGTCAATGAGCAGTTCTTC. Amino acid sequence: CASSSMGQDPVNEQFF.

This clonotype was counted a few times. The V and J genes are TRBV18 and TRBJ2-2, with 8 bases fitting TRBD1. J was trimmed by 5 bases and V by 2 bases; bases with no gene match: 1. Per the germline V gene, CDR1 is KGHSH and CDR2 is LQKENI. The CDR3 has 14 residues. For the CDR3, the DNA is TGTGCCAGCTCACCATACAGGGGGACCGGGGAGCTGTTTTTT. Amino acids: CASSPYRGTGELFF.

CDR3 sequence reads: CASSSSLAGGNTQYF. Written as DNA, the CDR3 is TGTGCCAGCAGTTCATCCCTGGCGGGGGGTAATACGCAGTATTTT. The chain recombines TRBV27 with TRBJ2-3, with 8 bases aligning to TRBD2. Trimming at V came to 4 bases and at J to 7 bases, leaving 10 bases not matched to a gene. The CDR3 consists of 15 residues. Germline lookup yields CDR1 MNHEY and CDR2 SMNVEV (reference sequence).

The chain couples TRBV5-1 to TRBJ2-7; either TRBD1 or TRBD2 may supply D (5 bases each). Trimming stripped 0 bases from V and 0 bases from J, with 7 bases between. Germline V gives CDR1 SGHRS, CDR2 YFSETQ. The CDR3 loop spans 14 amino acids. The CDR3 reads CASSLAGLSYEQYF. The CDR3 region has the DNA TGCGCCAGCAGCTTGGCGGGGCTCTCCTACGAGCAGTACTTC.